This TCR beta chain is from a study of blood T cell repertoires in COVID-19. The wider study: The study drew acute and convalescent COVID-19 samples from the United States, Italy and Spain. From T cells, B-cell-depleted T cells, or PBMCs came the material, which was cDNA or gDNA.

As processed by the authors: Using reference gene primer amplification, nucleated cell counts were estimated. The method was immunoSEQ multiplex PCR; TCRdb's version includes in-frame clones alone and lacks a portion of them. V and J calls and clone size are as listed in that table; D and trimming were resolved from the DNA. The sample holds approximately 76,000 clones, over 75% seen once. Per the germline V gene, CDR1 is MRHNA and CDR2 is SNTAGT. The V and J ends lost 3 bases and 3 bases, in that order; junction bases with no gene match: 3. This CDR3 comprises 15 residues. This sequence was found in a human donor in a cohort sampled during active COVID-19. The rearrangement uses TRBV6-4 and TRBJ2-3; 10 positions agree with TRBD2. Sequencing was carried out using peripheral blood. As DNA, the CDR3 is TGTGCCAGCAGTGAACAACTAGCGGGGACAGATACGCAGTATTTT. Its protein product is CASSEQLAGTDTQYF.